Following are 14 T cell receptor beta chains from one sample sequenced in a study of CD8 T cells in ankylosing spondylitis. TCRdb re-analysed the 5' RACE reads in MiXCR, keeping a single row per CDR3 protein. The sample records some 130,000 distinct CDR3 sequences, over 9.5% being singletons. The sequenced material came from blood, either unsorted or a sorted T cell fraction (not recorded which). The receptors were sampled from a female donor with ankylosing spondylitis or in good health (not recorded which).

This clonotype has a handful of counts. This chain uses TRBV5-1 with TRBJ1-6; 7 bases map to TRBD1. The germline V gene encodes CDR1 SGHRS and CDR2 YFSETQ. With 0 bases clipped from V and 6 bases from J, the junction kept 6 bases outside the gene matches. The CDR3 length is 16 residues. The CDR3 bases are TGCGCCAGCAGCTTGGGACAGGGAGTTGGTAATTCACCCCTCCACTTT. It specifies CASSLGQGVGNSPLHF.

This clonotype occurred many times. The gene calls are TRBV12-3 or TRBV12-4 and TRBJ2-5; D ambiguous. The V end was cut by 6 bases, the J end by 2 bases, with 4 bases between. The CDR3 has 11 residues. CDR3 DNA: TGTGCCAGCAGGATACAAGAGACCCAGTACTTC. The encoded protein is CASRIQETQYF.

This clonotype has ten or more counts. V is TRBV20-1 and J is TRBJ2-1, with TRBD2 identical over 9 bases. V trimming: 4 bases; J trimming: 5 bases; junction bases outside the gene matches: 6. This CDR3 contains 14 residues. CDR1 and CDR2 from the germline V gene are DFQATT and SNEGSKA (reference sequence). The CDR3 protein is CSATLAGTNNEQFF. The CDR3, as DNA: TGCAGTGCTACCCTAGCGGGGACTAACAATGAGCAGTTCTTC.

The chain is built from TRBV29-1 and TRBJ2-7, with 7 positions matching TRBD1. Trimming removed 7 bases from V and 2 bases from J; junction bases left unmatched: 8. Germline lookup yields CDR1 SQVTM and CDR2 ANQGSEA. The CDR3 is made up of 13 amino acids. CDR3 sequence reads: CSGSGTAAYEQYF. The DNA for the CDR3 is TGCAGCGGCTCCGGGACAGCGGCCTACGAGCAGTACTTC.

Details on this clonotype: A much bigger clone sits one base away, suggesting this may be a read error. J is TRBJ2-1 and V is TRBV7-3, with 8 bases that match TRBD2. Germline CDR1 SGHTA, CDR2 FQGTGA. The CDR3 has 14 amino acids. The junction had 9 bases not matched to a gene; V was cut back by 9 bases and J by 5 bases. DNA of the CDR3: TGTGCCAGTTTGTCAGCGGGGGAAAACAATGAGCAGTTCTTC. It encodes CASLSAGENNEQFF. Full variable domain (missing parts from reference TRBV7-3 and TRBJ2-1): GAGVSQTPSNKVTEKGKYVELRCDPISGHTALYWYRQSLGQGPEFLIYFQGTGAADDSGLPNDRFFAVRPEGSVSTLKIQRTERGDSAVYLCASLSAGENNEQFFGPGTRLTVL.

This clonotype has at least ten counts. The V gene is TRBV5-1, the J gene TRBJ2-1; D is perhaps TRBD2 (5 bases). Germline V lookup: CDR1 SGHRS, CDR2 YFSETQ. This CDR3 is built from 13 residues. With 2 bases removed from V and 8 bases from J, the gap between germline ends came to 11 bases. CDR3 DNA sequence: TGCGCCAGCAGCTTCCGAGGGCGCCATGAGCAGTTCTTC. This translates into CASSFRGRHEQFF.

This clonotype was observed many times. The J gene is TRBJ1-2, the V gene TRBV5-1, with D possibly being TRBD1 (5 bases). The germline gives CDR1 SGHRS, CDR2 YFSETQ. With 1 base removed from V and 6 bases from J, the gap between germline ends came to 7 bases. The CDR3 runs 12 residues. In DNA, the CDR3 is TGCGCCAGCAGCTTGAGAGGGGATGGCTACACCTTC. This codes for CASSLRGDGYTF.

This clonotype was recorded at least ten times. This chain links TRBV28 with TRBJ1-2; no firm D call. Trimming took off 7 bases at V and 3 bases at J, with 9 bases between the two ends. There are 12 residues in the CDR3. In germline, CDR1 is MDHEN, CDR2 SYDVKM. CDR3: CASMKTDYGYTF. DNA for the CDR3: TGTGCCAGCATGAAAACTGACTATGGCTACACCTTC.

This clonotype showed up many times. This chain links TRBV25-1 with TRBJ1-2; 8 nucleotides agree with TRBD1. This CDR3 region has 14 residues. V was pared by 2 bases and J by 4 bases, with 3 bases of the junction left unmatched. Per the germline V gene, CDR1 is MGHDK and CDR2 is SYGVNS. CDR3 coding DNA: TGTGCCAGCAGTGAACAGACAGGGGTCTATGGCTACACCTTC. The encoded protein is CASSEQTGVYGYTF.

In this sample, this clonotype turned up many times. V usage is TRBV29-1 and J usage is TRBJ2-3; D unclear. This CDR3 is built from 14 residues. Germline CDR1 reads SQVTM; CDR2 reads ANQGSEA. Trimming pared 3 bases from V and 4 bases from J, leaving 14 bases between. DNA of the CDR3: TGCAGCGTTGATAAGAGTAGGAGTGCAGATACGCAGTATTTT. Translating gives CSVDKSRSADTQYF.

This clonotype has a handful of counts. The junction and the germline gene differ at one end; a read error may be behind it. V and J are TRBV7-9 and TRBJ1-4; 9 bases match TRBD1. Germline V gives CDR1 SEHNR, CDR2 FQNEAQ (reference sequence). CDR3 length: 16 residues. The CDR3 protein is CASSFPAGTGNAKLFF. CDR3 in DNA: TGTGCCAGCAGCTTCCCCGCCGGGACAGGGAATGCAAAACTGTTTTTT.

This clonotype was counted at least ten times. V gene TRBV12-3 or TRBV12-4 combines with J gene TRBJ2-7; TRBD2 might be the D (5 bases). V lost 3 bases and J lost 4, with 7 bases in between. This CDR3 comprises 12 residues. CDR3 DNA sequence: TGTGCCAGCAGTTTTGAGGGTTACGAGCAGTACTTC. Protein sequence: CASSFEGYEQYF.

The table lists this clonotype with many counts. V gene TRBV24-1 combines with J gene TRBJ1-1; TRBD1 aligns across 7 bases. The length of the CDR3 is 14 residues. Germline trimming cut 6 bases from V and 4 bases from J; bases unmatched to any gene: 7. From germline, CDR1 is KGHDR and CDR2 SFDVKD. CDR3 nucleotides: TGTGCCACCAGTAAGAATGCAGGGGGCACTGAAGCTTTCTTT. Encoded protein: CATSKNAGGTEAFF.

This clonotype was detected ten times or more. The chain carries TRBV5-1 and TRBJ2-5, with D uncertain. CDR3 length: 14 residues. Trimming took off 0 bases at V and 3 bases at J, with 9 bases between the two ends. Germline CDR1 is SGHRS and CDR2 is YFSETQ. The DNA for the CDR3 is TGCGCCAGCAGCTTGGCACAGCTTGAAGAGACCCAGTACTTC. Protein product: CASSLAQLEETQYF.